The T cell receptor beta chain described here comes from a study of tumor and adjacent non-tumor tissue in lung cancer. Study conclusions and caveats: Normal lung showed higher cumulative top 100 clone frequency than tumor.

Germline CDR1 and CDR2: SGHAT and FQNNGV. The CDR3 has 14 amino acids. TCRbeta libraries were built with three rounds of nested PCR, modified from ARM-PCR. TCRdb ran MiXCR on the multiplex PCR reads and lists one entry per CDR3 protein. This table holds tens of thousands of distinct CDR3 sequences, 55% to 70% found once. As for this clonotype: Its cognate antigen is unknown. Sequence at one end of the junction differs from germline and may be a read error.

No cell sorting was done before RNA was extracted from the tissue. This sequence joins TRBV11-2 and TRBJ2-5; D is unclear. The sample comprised lung tumor tissue. This sequence was found in a woman in her 70s with non-small cell lung cancer. CDR3 sequence (DNA): TGTGTCAGCAGCTTAGATCTTCCCGTGGAGACCCAGTACTTC. This gives the protein CVSSLDLPVETQYF.